This is a list of T cell receptor beta chains from one sample in a study of T cells in Graves' hyperthyroidism and ophthalmopathy. TCRdb itself ran the multiplex PCR reads through MiXCR, one entry per CDR3 protein. In the table there are 560,000 or so distinct CDR3 sequences, 40% to 55% of which are singletons. Sequencing was done on a sample of peripheral blood or thyroid tissue (not recorded which). The receptors here all came from a young woman with Graves' hyperthyroidism. CDR3s include the opening cysteine and the closing phenylalanine or tryptophan. The D gene is left open where the match is weak. Size values are once, few and many counts, or a class for expanded clones, and some rows have none.

abundance	v_gene	d_gene	j_gene	CDR3aa	CDR3nt
.	TRBV7-9	.	TRBJ1-2	CASSLGGGGYGYTF	TGTGCCAGCAGCTTAGGAGGGGGGGGCTATGGCTACACCTTC
.	TRBV7-2	TRBD1	TRBJ1-5	CASSEGGTGGKQPQHF	TGTGCCAGCAGTGAAGGAGGGACAGGGGGCAAGCAGCCCCAGCATTTT
many	TRBV25-1	.	TRBJ1-2	CASSAGDLFGGYTF	TGTGCCAGCAGTGCCGGGGATCTCTTCGGGGGCTACACCTTC
.	TRBV20-1	TRBD1	TRBJ2-7	CSASQGAYEQYF	TGCAGTGCTAGCCAGGGGGCCTACGAGCAGTACTTC
.	TRBV29-1	.	TRBJ2-7	CSLVSGAYEQYF	TGCAGCTTGGTCAGCGGTGCCTACGAGCAGTACTTC
many	TRBV2	.	TRBJ1-1	CASRFLGGTEAFF	TGTGCCAGCAGGTTCCTAGGGGGCACTGAAGCTTTCTTT
.	TRBV14	.	TRBJ1-4	CASSQVMAVGKLFF	TGTGCCAGCAGCCAAGTTATGGCAGTTGGAAAACTGTTTTTT
.	TRBV20-1	.	TRBJ1-5	CSAREGGGDQPQHF	TGCAGTGCTAGAGAAGGGGGGGGAGATCAGCCCCAGCATTTT
.	TRBV15	.	TRBJ2-6	CATSRGRDRANVLTF	TGTGCCACCAGCAGAGGAAGGGACAGGGCCAACGTCCTGACTTTC
many	TRBV29-1	.	TRBJ1-1	CSVAGTEGLEAFF	TGCAGCGTTGCCGGTACAGAGGGCCTTGAAGCTTTCTTT
few	TRBV12-3/TRBV12-4	TRBD1	TRBJ2-7	CASSRDRGGEQYF	TGTGCCAGCAGTCGGGACAGGGGCGGAGAGCAGTACTTC
.	TRBV5-2	.	TRBJ2-7	CASKASGEFYEQYF	TGTGCCAGCAAAGCTAGCGGGGAATTCTACGAGCAGTACTTC
.	TRBV5-1	.	TRBJ2-5	CASSLVAGANGEAQYF	TGCGCCAGCAGCTTGGTCGCAGGGGCAAATGGGGAGGCCCAGTACTTC
many	TRBV2	.	TRBJ2-7	CASSEDTSYEQYF	TGTGCCAGCAGTGAGGACACCTCCTACGAGCAGTACTTC
many	TRBV24-1	TRBD1	TRBJ1-1	CATRQGQIAFF	TGTGCCACCAGACAGGGACAGATCGCTTTCTTT
many	TRBV2	TRBD1	TRBJ1-4	CASSRTGLVEKLFF	TGTGCCAGCAGTCGGACAGGGTTGGTTGAAAAACTGTTTTTT
.	TRBV10-3	TRBD2	TRBJ2-3	CAISGTSGRAYESTDTQYF	TGTGCCATCAGCGGGACTAGCGGGAGGGCCTATGAAAGCACAGATACGCAGTATTTT
many	TRBV7-2	.	TRBJ2-6	CASSLGLPGANVLTF	TGTGCCAGCAGCTTAGGCCTACCTGGGGCCAACGTCCTGACTTTC
.	TRBV7-8	TRBD1	TRBJ1-2	CASSTPGTGGPLGYGYTF	TGTGCCAGCAGCACCCCCGGGACAGGAGGGCCCCTCGGCTATGGCTACACCTTC
.	TRBV15	.	TRBJ1-2	CATSGREDGYTF	TGTGCCACCAGCGGCAGGGAGGATGGCTACACCTTC
.	TRBV25-1	.	TRBJ2-5	CASSTSGLETQYF	TGTGCCAGCAGTACCTCAGGGCTCGAGACCCAGTACTTC
few	TRBV9	TRBD2	TRBJ2-7	CASSVGTSGSYEQYF	TGTGCCAGCAGCGTAGGCACTAGCGGTTCCTACGAGCAGTACTTC
.	TRBV10-3	TRBD2	TRBJ2-3	CASSEPAGATDTQYF	TGTGCCAGCAGCGAACCAGCGGGAGCAACAGATACGCAGTATTTT
many	TRBV27	.	TRBJ1-5	CASSFKVNQPQHF	TGTGCCAGCAGTTTCAAGGTAAATCAGCCCCAGCATTTT
.	TRBV10-3	.	TRBJ1-2	CAISRGHGNTF	TGTGCCATCAGTCGGGGGCACGGGAACACCTTC
many	TRBV2	.	TRBJ2-6	CASSDNSGANVLTF	TGTGCCAGCTCCGACAACTCTGGGGCCAACGTCCTGACTTTC
many	TRBV7-9	.	TRBJ2-6	CASSLTSVLTF	TGTGCCAGCAGCTTGACAAGCGTCCTGACTTTC
.	TRBV7-9	.	TRBJ2-5	CASSSTKGKQETQYF	TGTGCCAGCAGCTCTACGAAGGGAAAACAAGAGACCCAGTACTTC
.	TRBV5-4	.	TRBJ1-2	CASSLNSGTDPNYGYTF	TGTGCCAGCAGCTTGAATTCCGGGACGGATCCTAACTATGGCTACACCTTC
many	TRBV10-3	.	TRBJ2-7	CAIGRDSYEQYF	TGTGCCATTGGACGGGACTCCTACGAGCAGTACTTC
few	TRBV19	TRBD1	TRBJ2-5	CASGTDQETQYF	TGTGCCAGCGGGACAGACCAAGAGACCCAGTACTTC
.	TRBV7-3	.	TRBJ2-7	CASITSGHVEQYF	TGTGCCAGCATCACCTCGGGACATGTCGAGCAGTACTTC
.	TRBV2	.	TRBJ2-6	CASTSVSGANVLTF	TGTGCCAGCACCTCGGTCTCTGGGGCCAACGTCCTGACTTTC
.	TRBV6-5	TRBD2	TRBJ2-5	CASSSRTSGRRYQETQCF	TGTGCCAGCAGTTCGAGGACTAGCGGGAGACGGTACCAAGAGACCCAGTGCTTC
.	TRBV6-4	.	TRBJ2-2	CASKKGGTGELFF	TGTGCCAGCAAAAAGGGCGGAACCGGGGAGCTGTTTTTT
many	TRBV7-2	.	TRBJ1-2	CASSSDSYGYTF	TGTGCCAGCAGCTCGGACAGCTATGGCTACACCTTC
.	TRBV7-8	.	TRBJ1-5	CASRSKGGRPQHF	TGTGCCAGCAGGTCAAAGGGGGGTCGGCCCCAGCATTTT
few	TRBV7-9	TRBD2	TRBJ2-5	CASSLVPSGSRETQYF	TGTGCCAGCAGCTTAGTCCCTAGCGGGAGTCGAGAGACCCAGTACTTC
.	TRBV7-2	TRBD1	TRBJ2-5	CASSYDRGYQETQCF	TGTGCCAGCAGTTATGACAGGGGGTACCAAGAGACCCAGTGCTTC